Listed here are 9 T cell receptor beta chains from one sample, sequenced in a study of cytomegalovirus exposure and HLA in healthy donors. Sequencing used immunoSEQ multiplex PCR; TCRdb keeps in-frame clones, though not all of them. The data contain about 160,000 clones, more than 70% of them singletons. The specimen sequenced was PBMCs. Receptors originate from a man between 18 and 29 years old in good health and CMV-seronegative.

The chain recombines TRBV4-1 with TRBJ2-3; no firm D call. Trimming took off 2 bases at V and 2 bases at J, with 11 bases between the two ends. The CDR3 loop spans 15 amino acids. CDR1 MGHRA and CDR2 YSYEKL come from the germline V gene. The CDR3 sequence: CASSQSAGYTDTQYF. Written as DNA, the CDR3 is TGCGCCAGCAGCCAATCGGCAGGCTACACAGATACGCAGTATTTT.

Notes on this clone: An end of the junction differs from the germline gene, which may be a read error. The J gene is TRBJ1-1, the V gene TRBV20-1, with a weak D call TRBD1 (5 bases). The CDR3 consists of 10 residues. Per germline, CDR1 DFQATT and CDR2 SNEGSKA (reference sequence). CDR3 protein: CSARGPHRVF. The CDR3, as DNA: TGCAGTGCTAGGGGGCCGCACCGTGTCTTT.

V gene TRBV27 combines with J gene TRBJ2-6; tentative D call: TRBD1 (6 bases). The CDR3 loop spans 17 amino acids. Germline CDR1 and CDR2: MNHEY and SMNVEV (reference sequence). V was clipped by 8 bases and J by 1 base, with 18 bases between them. In DNA, the CDR3 is TGTGCCAGCGCACCAGGCCAGGGGAAGTCTGGGGCCAACGTCCTGACTTTC. The encoded protein is CASAPGQGKSGANVLTF.

This chain uses TRBV28 with TRBJ1-5, with a possible D match to TRBD1 (6 bases). V was trimmed by 6 bases and J by 0 bases, leaving 18 bases between them. This CDR3 has 17 amino acids. CDR1 MDHEN and CDR2 SYDVKM come from the germline V gene. In DNA form, the CDR3 reads TGTGCCAGCAGATTGGGGAAGGGGGACTATAGCAATCAGCCCCAGCATTTT. Its protein product is CASRLGKGDYSNQPQHF.

The rearrangement links TRBV7-9 to TRBJ1-5; unclear D gene. Germline V gives CDR1 SEHNR, CDR2 FQNEAQ (reference sequence). The CDR3 consists of 16 residues. Trimming cost V 2 bases and J 3 bases, with 14 bases left between them. The CDR3 DNA sequence: TGTGCCAGCAGCTTAAGTGATGGCGGAAACAATCAGCCCCAGCATTTT. Translation gives CASSLSDGGNNQPQHF.

The CDR3 DNA reads as TGTGCCAGCCGGCTAGGAGGGAATCAGCCCCAGCATTTT. Its protein is CASRLGGNQPQHF. The rearrangement links TRBV6-5 to TRBJ1-5; no definite D call. The V gene lost 8 bases and the J gene lost 4 bases, with 12 bases spanning the gap. Germline V gene sequence: CDR1 MNHEY, CDR2 SVGAGI. The CDR3 consists of 13 residues.

The gene calls are TRBV10-3 and TRBJ2-7; 12 nucleotides line up with TRBD2. Germline CDR1 reads ENHRY; CDR2 reads SYGVKD. Trimming removed 2 bases from V and 5 bases from J; junction bases left unmatched: 1. This CDR3 contains 14 residues. The DNA for the CDR3 is TGTGCCATCAGTGAGGGACTAGCGGGACACGAGCAGTACTTC. Its protein is CAISEGLAGHEQYF.

The J gene is TRBJ2-2, the V gene TRBV11-3, with TRBD1 as a possible D gene (7 bases). CDR1 and CDR2 (germline): SGHNT, YENEEA. The CDR3 is 15 residues long. V lost 8 bases and J lost 4, with 17 bases in between. In DNA form, the CDR3 reads TGTGCCAGCGCATTCCAGGGGGGAATCACCGGGGAGCTGTTTTTT. It translates to CASAFQGGITGELFF. The complete variable domain, with remaining parts taken from reference TRBV11-3 and TRBJ2-2, reads EAGVVQSPRYKIIEKKQPVAFWCNPISGHNTLYWYLQNLGQGPELLIRYENEEAVDDSQLPKDRFSAERLKGVDSTLKIQPAELGDSAVYLCASAFQGGITGELFFGEGSRLTVL.

Comment on this clone: In the same sample, other DNA sequences code for this CDR3. The chain carries TRBV6-5 and TRBJ2-7; D is ambiguous. The V and J ends lost 0 bases and 0 bases respectively, with 6 bases between them. Germline CDR1 MNHEY, CDR2 SVGAGI. There are 14 residues in the CDR3. This CDR3 is CASSYSTSSYEQYF. Here the CDR3 DNA reads TGTGCCAGCAGTTACTCGACAAGCTCCTACGAGCAGTACTTC.